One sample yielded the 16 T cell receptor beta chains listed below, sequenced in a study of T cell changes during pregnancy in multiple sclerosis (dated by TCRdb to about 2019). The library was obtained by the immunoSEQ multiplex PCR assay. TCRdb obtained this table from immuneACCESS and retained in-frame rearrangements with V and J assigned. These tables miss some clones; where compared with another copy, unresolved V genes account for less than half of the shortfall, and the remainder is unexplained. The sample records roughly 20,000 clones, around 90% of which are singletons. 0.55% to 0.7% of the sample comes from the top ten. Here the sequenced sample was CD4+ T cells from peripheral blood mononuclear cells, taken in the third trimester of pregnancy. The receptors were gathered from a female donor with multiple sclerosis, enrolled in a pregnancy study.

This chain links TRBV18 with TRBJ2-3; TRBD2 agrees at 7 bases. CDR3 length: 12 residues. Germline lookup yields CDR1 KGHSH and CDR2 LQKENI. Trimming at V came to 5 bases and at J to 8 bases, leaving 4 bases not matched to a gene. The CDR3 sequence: CASSTLAVTQYF. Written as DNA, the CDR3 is TGTGCCAGCTCAACCCTAGCGGTTACGCAGTATTTT.

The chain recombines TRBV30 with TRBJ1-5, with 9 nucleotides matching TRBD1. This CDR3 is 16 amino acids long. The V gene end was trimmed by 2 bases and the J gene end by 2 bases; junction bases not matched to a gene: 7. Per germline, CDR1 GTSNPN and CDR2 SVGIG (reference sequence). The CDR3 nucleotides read TGTGCCTGGAGTCGTAGACAGGGGGAGGGCAATCAGCCCCAGCATTTT. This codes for CAWSRRQGEGNQPQHF.

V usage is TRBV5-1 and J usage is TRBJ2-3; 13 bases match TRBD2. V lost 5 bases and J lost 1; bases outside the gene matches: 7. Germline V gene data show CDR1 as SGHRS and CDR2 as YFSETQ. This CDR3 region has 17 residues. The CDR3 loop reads CASSYSGTSGGTDTQYF. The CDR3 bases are TGCGCCAGCAGTTACTCCGGGACTAGCGGGGGCACAGATACGCAGTATTTT. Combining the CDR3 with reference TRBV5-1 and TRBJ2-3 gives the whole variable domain KAGVTQTPRYLIKTRGQQVTLSCSPISGHRSVSWYQQTPGQGLQFLFEYFSETQRNKGNFPGRFSGRQFSNSRSEMNVSTLELGDSALYLCASSYSGTSGGTDTQYFGPGTRLTVL.

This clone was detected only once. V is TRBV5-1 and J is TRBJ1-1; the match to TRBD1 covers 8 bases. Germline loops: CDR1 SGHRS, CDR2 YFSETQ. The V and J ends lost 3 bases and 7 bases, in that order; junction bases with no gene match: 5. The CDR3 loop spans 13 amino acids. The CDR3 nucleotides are TGCGCCAGCAGCTGGGGACAGGCAGGTGAAGCTTTCTTT. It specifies CASSWGQAGEAFF.

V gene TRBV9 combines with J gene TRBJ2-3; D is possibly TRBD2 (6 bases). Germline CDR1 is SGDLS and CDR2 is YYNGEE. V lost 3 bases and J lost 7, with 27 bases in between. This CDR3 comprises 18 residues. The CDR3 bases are TGTGCCAGCAGCGGGCGGACGGGAGACGGGTACACGGAGAATACGCAGTATTTT. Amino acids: CASSGRTGDGYTENTQYF.

The CDR3 DNA sequence: TGTGCCAGCAGTTACTCCCAGGGGACCTACGAGCAGTACTTC. Protein sequence: CASSYSQGTYEQYF. This rearrangement joins TRBV6-6 to TRBJ2-7, with D possibly TRBD1 on 6 matching bases. This CDR3 has 14 residues. With 0 bases removed from V and 2 bases from J, the gap between germline ends came to 8 bases. Germline V lookup: CDR1 MNHNY, CDR2 SVGAGI (reference sequence).

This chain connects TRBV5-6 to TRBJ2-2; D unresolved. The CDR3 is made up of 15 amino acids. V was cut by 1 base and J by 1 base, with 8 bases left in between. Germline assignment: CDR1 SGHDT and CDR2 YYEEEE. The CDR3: CASSLFRLNTGELFF. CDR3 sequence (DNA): TGTGCCAGCAGCTTGTTCAGATTGAACACCGGGGAGCTGTTTTTT. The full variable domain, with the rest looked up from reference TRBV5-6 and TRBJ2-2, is DAGVTQSPTHLIKTRGQQVTLRCSPKSGHDTVSWYQQALGQGPQFIFQYYEEEERQRGNFPDRFSGHQFPNYSSELNVNALLLGDSALYLCASSLFRLNTGELFFGEGSRLTVL.

DNA of the CDR3: TGTGCCAGCAGCCCACGACTCGGTCCCCTCTATGGCTACACCTTC. This translates into CASSPRLGPLYGYTF. This chain connects TRBV9 to TRBJ1-2; no clear D gene. The V end lost 4 bases, the J end lost 4 bases, and 17 bases lay between the germline ends. The germline gives CDR1 SGDLS, CDR2 YYNGEE. The CDR3 is 15 residues long.

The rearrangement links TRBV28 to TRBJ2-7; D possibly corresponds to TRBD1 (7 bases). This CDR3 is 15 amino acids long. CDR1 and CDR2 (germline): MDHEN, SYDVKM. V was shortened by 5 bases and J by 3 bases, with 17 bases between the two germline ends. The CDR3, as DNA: TGTGCCAGCAGTCCCCCGACAGGGACTTTCTACGAGCAGTACTTC. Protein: CASSPPTGTFYEQYF.

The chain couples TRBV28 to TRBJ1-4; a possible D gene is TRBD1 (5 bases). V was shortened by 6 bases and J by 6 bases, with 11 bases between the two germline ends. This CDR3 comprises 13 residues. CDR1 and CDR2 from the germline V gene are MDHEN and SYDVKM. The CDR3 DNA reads TGTGCCAGCAGCGGGGGAAACGATGAAAAACTGTTTTTT. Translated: CASSGGNDEKLFF.

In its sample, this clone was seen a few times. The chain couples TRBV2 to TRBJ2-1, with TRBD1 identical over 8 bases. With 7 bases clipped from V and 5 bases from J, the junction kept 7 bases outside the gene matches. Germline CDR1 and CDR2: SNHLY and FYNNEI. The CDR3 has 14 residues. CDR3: CASNGQGGNNEQFF. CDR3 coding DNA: TGTGCCAGCAATGGACAGGGCGGGAACAATGAGCAGTTCTTC.

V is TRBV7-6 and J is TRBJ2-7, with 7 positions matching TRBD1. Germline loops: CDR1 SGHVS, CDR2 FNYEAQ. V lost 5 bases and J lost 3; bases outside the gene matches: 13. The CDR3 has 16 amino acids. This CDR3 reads CASSRNNAQGSYEQYF. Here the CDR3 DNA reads TGTGCCAGCAGCCGTAATAATGCACAGGGGAGCTACGAGCAGTACTTC.

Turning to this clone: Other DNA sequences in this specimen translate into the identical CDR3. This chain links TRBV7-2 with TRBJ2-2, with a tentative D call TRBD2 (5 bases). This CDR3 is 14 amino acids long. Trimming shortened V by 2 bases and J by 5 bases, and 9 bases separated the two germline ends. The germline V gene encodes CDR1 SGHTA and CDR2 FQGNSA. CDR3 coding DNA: TGTGCCAGCAGCTTACGAGGCGGGACCGGGGAGCTGTTTTTT. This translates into CASSLRGGTGELFF.

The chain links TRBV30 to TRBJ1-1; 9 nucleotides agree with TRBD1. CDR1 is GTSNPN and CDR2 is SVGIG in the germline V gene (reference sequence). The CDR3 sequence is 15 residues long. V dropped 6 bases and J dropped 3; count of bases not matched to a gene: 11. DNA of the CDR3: TGTGCCTGCTATCGGGACAGGGTTTATGACACTGAAGCTTTCTTT. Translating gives CACYRDRVYDTEAFF.

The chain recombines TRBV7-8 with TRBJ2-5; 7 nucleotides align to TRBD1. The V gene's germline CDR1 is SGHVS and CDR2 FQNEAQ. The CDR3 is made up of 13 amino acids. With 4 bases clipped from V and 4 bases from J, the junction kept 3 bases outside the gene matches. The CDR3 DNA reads TGTGCCAGCAGCTCGGGACAGCTAGAGACCCAGTACTTC. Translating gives CASSSGQLETQYF.

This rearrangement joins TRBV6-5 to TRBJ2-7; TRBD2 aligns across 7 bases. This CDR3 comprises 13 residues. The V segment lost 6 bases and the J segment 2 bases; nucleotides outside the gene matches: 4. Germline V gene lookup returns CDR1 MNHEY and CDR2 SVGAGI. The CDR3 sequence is CASSPGTTYEQYF. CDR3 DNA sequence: TGTGCCAGCAGCCCAGGGACTACCTACGAGCAGTACTTC.